A single sample is the source of the 13 T cell receptor beta chains below, sequenced in a study of CD8+CD57+ T cells in acquired aplastic anemia. The template used for profiling TCR beta VDJ and CDR3 was genomic DNA. TCRdb re-derived calls from the reads in MiXCR, one entry per CDR3 protein. Among more than 150,000 distinct CDR3 sequences, approximately 45% were seen once, and the ten largest hold roughly 3%. Material: sorted CD4+, CD8+, or CD8+CD57+ T cells (not recorded which) from PBMCs. These receptors all stem from a human donor in good health.

A single count supports this clonotype. The chain uses TRBV10-3 and TRBJ1-1; D ambiguous. Germline values: CDR1 ENHRY, CDR2 SYGVKD. The CDR3 is made up of 15 amino acids. Trimming shortened V by 0 bases and J by 4 bases, and 12 bases separated the two germline ends. The CDR3 bases are TGTGCCATCAGTGAGTCGATGCAGTCGATCACTGAAGCTTTCTTT. Encoded protein: CAISESMQSITEAFF.

This clonotype was observed a few times. This rearrangement joins TRBV15 to TRBJ2-1, with 13 bases that match TRBD2. Germline assignment: CDR1 LNHNV and CDR2 YYDKDF (reference sequence). V was pared by 4 bases and J by 9 bases, with 6 bases of the junction left unmatched. CDR3 length: 15 residues. The CDR3 region is CATSTGTSGVAEQFF. Written as DNA, the CDR3 is TGTGCCACCAGCACCGGGACTAGCGGGGTGGCTGAGCAGTTCTTC.

The gene calls are TRBV12-3 or TRBV12-4 and TRBJ1-6, with 11 bases that match TRBD1. This CDR3 region has 14 residues. The V gene end was trimmed by 5 bases and the J gene end by 10 bases; junction bases not matched to a gene: 4. The CDR3, as DNA: TGTGCCAGCAGTGCGGGGGACAGGGGGTCACCCCTCCACTTT. Protein: CASSAGDRGSPLHF.

This clonotype appeared a few times. The CDR3 DNA follows: TGTGCCTGGGGTGGGGGGGCAGGCACAGATACGCAGTATTTT. Its protein is CAWGGGAGTDTQYF. J is TRBJ2-3 and V is TRBV30; D may be TRBD2 (7 bases). Trimming took off 5 bases at V and 1 base at J, with 13 bases between the two ends. The V gene's germline CDR1 is GTSNPN and CDR2 SVGIG (reference sequence). The CDR3 consists of 14 residues.

This clonotype was seen only a few times. The CDR3 reads CASSSAGGSQPQHF. The CDR3 bases are TGTGCCAGCAGCAGCGCAGGGGGCAGTCAGCCCCAGCATTTT. J is TRBJ1-5 and V is TRBV6-1; TRBD1 aligns across 8 bases. Losses at the gene ends were 6 bases for V and 6 bases for J; bases not matched to a gene: 7. Germline values: CDR1 MNHNS, CDR2 SASEGT. This CDR3 is 14 amino acids long.

This clonotype was counted ten times or more. This rearrangement joins TRBV12-3 or TRBV12-4 to TRBJ2-2; tentative D call: TRBD1 (6 bases). V was cut by 2 bases and J by 2 bases, with 9 bases left in between. The CDR3 spans 15 residues. The DNA of the CDR3 is TGTGCCAGCAGTTTACGGACAGCTAACACCGGGGAGCTGTTTTTT. Encoded protein: CASSLRTANTGELFF.

The chain couples TRBV20-1 to TRBJ1-2, with 7 bases that match TRBD1. J lost 8 bases, V lost 6 bases, and 21 bases had no gene match. The CDR3 extends over 16 amino acids. Per the germline V gene, CDR1 is DFQATT and CDR2 is SNEGSKA (reference sequence). The CDR3 bases are TGCAGTGCCCGAGCCCGAGACAGGGACGGACTTGAGGGCTACACCTTC. This codes for CSARARDRDGLEGYTF.

Regarding this clonotype: Germline is not matched at one junction end, which may reflect a read error. The chain combines TRBV2 with TRBJ1-1; D possibly corresponds to TRBD1 (6 bases). Germline V gene lookup returns CDR1 SNHLY and CDR2 FYNNEI. This CDR3 spans 13 amino acids. The CDR3 reads CAGSGQMDTEAFF. The CDR3 DNA reads as TGTGCCGGCAGTGGACAGATGGACACTGAAGCTTTCTTT.

The CDR3 loop is CSVDLPALNSGNTIYF. In DNA form, the CDR3 reads TGCAGCGTTGACCTCCCGGCACTCAACTCTGGAAACACCATATATTTT. The gene calls are TRBV29-1 and TRBJ1-3; D not resolved. V lost 3 bases, J lost 0 bases, and 15 bases lay in between. This CDR3 comprises 16 residues. Germline V CDR1 and CDR2: SQVTM, ANQGSEA. The full variable domain, with the rest looked up from reference TRBV29-1 and TRBJ1-3, is SAVISQKPSRDICQRGTSLTIQCQVDSQVTMMFWYRQQPGQSLTLIATANQGSEATYESGFVIDKFPISRPNLTFSTLTVSNMSPEDSSIYLCSVDLPALNSGNTIYFGEGSWLTVV.

The sample holds many counts of this clonotype. The rearrangement links TRBV7-2 to TRBJ1-1; tentatively, D is TRBD1 (5 bases). Trimming cost V 1 base and J 4 bases, with 16 bases left between them. Germline V gene sequence: CDR1 SGHTA, CDR2 FQGNSA. CDR3 size: 16 residues. For the CDR3, the DNA is TGTGCCAGCAGCTTAGGGAGCTCAGGGTTGGGCACTGAAGCTTTCTTT. Amino acid sequence: CASSLGSSGLGTEAFF.

This clonotype came up many times. The chain links TRBV7-8 to TRBJ2-1; 7 positions agree with TRBD2. Germline V gene data show CDR1 as SGHVS and CDR2 as FQNEAQ. The trim removed 1 base at V and 7 bases at J, leaving 10 bases unmatched. The CDR3 consists of 16 residues. CDR3 sequence (DNA): TGTGCCAGCAGCTTAGAAAGGCGGGAGTACGGAAATGAGCAGTTCTTC. It codes for CASSLERREYGNEQFF.

V is TRBV14 and J is TRBJ2-7; 8 nucleotides match TRBD1. V lost 0 bases and J lost 2; bases outside the gene matches: 3. Germline V lookup: CDR1 SGHDN, CDR2 FVKESK. The CDR3 contains 15 residues. CDR3 amino acids: CASSQDVGQAYEQYF. CDR3 nucleotides: TGTGCCAGCAGCCAAGATGTGGGACAGGCCTACGAGCAGTACTTC.

This clonotype has ten or more counts. The chain combines TRBV7-2 with TRBJ2-1; D not certain. The CDR3 totals 13 residues. Germline V gene sequence: CDR1 SGHTA, CDR2 FQGNSA. Trimming removed 5 bases from V and 5 bases from J, with 10 bases in between. The CDR3 DNA follows: TGTGCCAGCAGCACGGACCGTGACAATGAGCAGTTCTTC. Translated: CASSTDRDNEQFF.